The TCR beta chain described here comes from a study of blood T cell repertoires in COVID-19. In the authors' methods: Counts of nucleated cells, estimated from reference gene primer amplification, were obtained. Sequencing was performed with immunoSEQ multiplex PCR; in TCRdb, only in-frame clones are kept and a portion is missing. The V and J calls and the clone size are those of that table, but D and trimming were determined from the DNA. The sample lists tens of thousands of clones, around 90% occurring once. Losses at the gene ends were 5 bases for V and 4 bases for J; bases not matched to a gene: 6. Germline CDR1 LNHDA, CDR2 SQIVND (reference sequence). The CDR3 consists of 14 residues.

The chain combines TRBV19 with TRBJ1-1; 8 bases are shared with TRBD1. Sample: peripheral blood. This clonotype originated in a man aged 70-80 years with acute or convalescent COVID-19. The CDR3, as DNA: TGTGCCAGTAGTCCTGGACAGGGAAGCACTGAAGCTTTCTTT. Encoded protein: CASSPGQGSTEAFF. The full variable domain, rest sourced from reference TRBV19 and TRBJ1-1, is DGGITQSPKYLFRKEGQNVTLSCEQNLNHDAMYWYRQDPGQGLRLIYYSQIVNDFQKGDIAEGYSVSREKKESFPLTVTSAQKNPTAFYLCASSPGQGSTEAFFGQGTRLTVV.